The sequence of this T cell receptor (beta chain) was determined in a study of cytomegalovirus exposure and HLA in healthy donors. PCR amplification relied on 60 Vbeta primers (plus 13 Jbeta primers). The repertoire was sequenced with immunoSEQ multiplex PCR; TCRdb's copy has only in-frame clones and lacks some. The sample has over 200,000 clones; 82% are singletons. The CDR3 is 16 amino acids. The trim removed 5 bases at V and 2 bases at J, leaving 8 bases unmatched. Per germline, CDR1 SEHNR and CDR2 FQNEAQ (reference sequence). The chain joins TRBV7-9 to TRBJ2-7; the match to TRBD1 covers 11 bases. The sequenced sample was PBMCs. The clonotype was recovered from a man aged 40-49 years in good health and CMV-seropositive. The CDR3 loop is CASSPWTGGSTYEQYF. In DNA, the CDR3 is TGTGCCAGCAGCCCCTGGACAGGGGGCTCAACCTACGAGCAGTACTTC.